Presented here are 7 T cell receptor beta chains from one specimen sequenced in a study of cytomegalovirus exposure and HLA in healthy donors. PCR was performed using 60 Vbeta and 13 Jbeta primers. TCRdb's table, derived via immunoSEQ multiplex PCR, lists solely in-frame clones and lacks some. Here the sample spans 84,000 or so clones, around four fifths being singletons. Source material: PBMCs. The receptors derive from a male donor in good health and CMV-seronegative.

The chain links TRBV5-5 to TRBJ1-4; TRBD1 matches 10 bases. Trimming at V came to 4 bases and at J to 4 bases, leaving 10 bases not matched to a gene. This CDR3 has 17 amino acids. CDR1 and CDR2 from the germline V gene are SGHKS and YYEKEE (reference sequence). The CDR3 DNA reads TGTGCCAGCAGCCCCTGGGGACAGGGGAGGAGTAATGAAAAACTGTTTTTT. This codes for CASSPWGQGRSNEKLFF. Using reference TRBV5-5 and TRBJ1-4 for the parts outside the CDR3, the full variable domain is DAGVTQSPTHLIKTRGQQVTLRCSPISGHKSVSWYQQVLGQGPQFIFQYYEKEERGRGNFPDRFSARQFPNYSSELNVNALLLGDSALYLCASSPWGQGRSNEKLFFGSGTQLSVL.

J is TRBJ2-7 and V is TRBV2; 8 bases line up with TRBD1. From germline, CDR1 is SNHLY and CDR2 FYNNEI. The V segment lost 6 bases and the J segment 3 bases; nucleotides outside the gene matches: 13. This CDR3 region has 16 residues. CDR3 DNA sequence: TGTGCCAGCAGGGGACAGGCGTCTGCTGGGCACTACGAGCAGTACTTC. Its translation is CASRGQASAGHYEQYF.

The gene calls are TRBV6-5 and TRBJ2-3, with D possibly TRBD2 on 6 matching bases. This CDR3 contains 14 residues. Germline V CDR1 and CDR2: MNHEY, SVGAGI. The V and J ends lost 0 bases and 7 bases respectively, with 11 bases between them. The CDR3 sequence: CASSYSRGTNTQYF. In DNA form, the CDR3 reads TGTGCCAGCAGTTACTCCCGCGGGACCAATACGCAGTATTTT.

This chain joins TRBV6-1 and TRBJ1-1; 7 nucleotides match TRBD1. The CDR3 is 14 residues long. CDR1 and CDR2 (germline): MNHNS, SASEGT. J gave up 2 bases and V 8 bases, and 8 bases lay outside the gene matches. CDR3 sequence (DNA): TGTGCCAGCGGGATGACAGGGTTAAACACTGAAGCTTTCTTT. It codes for CASGMTGLNTEAFF.

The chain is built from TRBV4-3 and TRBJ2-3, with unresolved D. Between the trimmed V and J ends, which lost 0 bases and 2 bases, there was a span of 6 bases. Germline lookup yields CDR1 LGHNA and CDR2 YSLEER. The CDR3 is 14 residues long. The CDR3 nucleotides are TGCGCCAGCAGCCAAGACAGTTCCACAGATACGCAGTATTTT. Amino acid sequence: CASSQDSSTDTQYF.

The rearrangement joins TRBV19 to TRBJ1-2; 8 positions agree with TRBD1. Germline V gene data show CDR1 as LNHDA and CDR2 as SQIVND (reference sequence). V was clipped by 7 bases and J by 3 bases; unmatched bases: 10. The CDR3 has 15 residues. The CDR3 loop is CASILQGGKDYGYTF. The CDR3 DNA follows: TGTGCCAGTATTCTACAGGGGGGTAAGGACTATGGCTACACCTTC.

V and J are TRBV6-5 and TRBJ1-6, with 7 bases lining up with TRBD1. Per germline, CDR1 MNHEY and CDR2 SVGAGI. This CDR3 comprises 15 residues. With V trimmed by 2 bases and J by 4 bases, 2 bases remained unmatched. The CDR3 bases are TGTGCCAGCAGTTACGGACAGGAGTATAATTCACCCCTCCACTTT. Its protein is CASSYGQEYNSPLHF.